The 21 T cell receptor beta chains below all came from one sample that was sequenced in a study of T-cell reconstitution after alpha-beta-depleted transplantation in children. Unique molecular identifiers were incorporated into the prepared TCRbeta library. TCRdb re-called the PCR reads with MiXCR, one entry per CDR3 protein. The sample shows 60,000 to 85,000 distinct CDR3 sequences, over 15% of them seen only once. Sequencing used PBMCs, mostly from graft donor cells, obtained 360 days after TCRalphabeta/CD19-depleted stem cell transplant. Receptors originate from a male patient aged 2 to 9 who had a stem cell transplant for acute lymphoblastic leukemia, so the T cells may come from the graft donor.

The V gene is TRBV20-1, the J gene TRBJ2-6; D call uncertain. The V end lost 3 bases, the J end lost 3 bases, and 6 bases lay between the germline ends. This CDR3 is 13 amino acids long. The germline V gene has CDR1 DFQATT and CDR2 SNEGSKA (reference sequence). CDR3: CSASKGGANVLTF. In DNA, the CDR3 is TGCAGTGCTAGTAAAGGTGGGGCCAACGTCCTGACTTTC.

This clonotype was recorded at least ten times. The genes are TRBV10-3 and TRBJ2-1; 7 nucleotides agree with TRBD2. The CDR3 spans 16 residues. Germline assignment: CDR1 ENHRY and CDR2 SYGVKD. Trimming cost V 3 bases and J 3 bases; bases outside gene matches: 8. CDR3 protein: CAISDHPGLLYNEQFF. The CDR3 coding sequence is TGTGCCATCAGTGACCACCCGGGACTACTCTACAATGAGCAGTTCTTC.

This clonotype showed up just a few times. The V call is TRBV4-1, the J call TRBJ2-3; no clear D gene. V was pared by 0 bases and J by 0 bases, with 7 bases between. This CDR3 has 15 amino acids. Looked up from germline, CDR1 is MGHRA and CDR2 is YSYEKL. In nucleotides, the CDR3 is TGCGCCAGCAGCCAAGATTGGCGGAGCACAGATACGCAGTATTTT. Its protein product is CASSQDWRSTDTQYF.

This clonotype has only a few counts. This sequence joins TRBV5-1 and TRBJ2-5; 9 bases are shared with TRBD1. Trimming cost V 2 bases and J 7 bases; bases outside gene matches: 12. The length of the CDR3 is 16 residues. The germline V gene has CDR1 SGHRS and CDR2 YFSETQ. CDR3 in amino acids: CASSLIRTGEALTQYF. The CDR3 DNA follows: TGCGCCAGCAGCTTAATTCGGACAGGGGAAGCACTGACCCAGTACTTC.

This clonotype was counted ten times or more. V gene TRBV7-9 combines with J gene TRBJ1-2, with no clear D. Germline values: CDR1 SEHNR, CDR2 FQNEAQ (reference sequence). V was clipped by 4 bases and J by 0 bases, with 6 bases between them. The CDR3 extends over 13 amino acids. The CDR3 is CASSYETNYGYTF. CDR3 bases: TGTGCCAGCAGCTACGAGACTAACTATGGCTACACCTTC.

This chain links TRBV12-3 or TRBV12-4 with TRBJ2-7; D not certain. V was cut by 1 base and J by 2 bases, with 12 bases left in between. The CDR3 extends over 15 amino acids. CDR3 region: CASSLDRSLPYEQYF. As DNA, the CDR3 is TGTGCCAGCAGTTTAGATCGTTCCTTACCCTACGAGCAGTACTTC.

This clonotype has more than one count but fewer than ten. The chain carries TRBV7-9 and TRBJ1-1; 8 bases fit TRBD1. The CDR3 length is 18 residues. Germline trimming cut 3 bases from V and 0 bases from J; bases unmatched to any gene: 12. Germline loops: CDR1 SEHNR, CDR2 FQNEAQ (reference sequence). CDR3 nucleotides: TGTGCCAGCAGCTTGTTCATCGGACAGGGCTTCATGAACACTGAAGCTTTCTTT. Its protein product is CASSLFIGQGFMNTEAFF.

This clonotype showed up just a few times. The rearrangement links TRBV6-5 to TRBJ1-5; D may be TRBD1 (5 bases). Trimming left V 6 bases short and J 7 bases short, with 16 bases between. The CDR3 runs to 14 residues. Germline CDR1 and CDR2: MNHEY and SVGAGI. The CDR3 region is CASSLTAGGQPQHF. The DNA for the CDR3 is TGTGCCAGCAGCTTAACCGCGGGGGGGCAGCCCCAGCATTTT.

The V and J genes are TRBV2 and TRBJ2-5; D remains ambiguous. This CDR3 region has 14 residues. Trimming left V 7 bases short and J 2 bases short, with 14 bases between. The V gene's germline CDR1 is SNHLY and CDR2 FYNNEI. In nucleotides, the CDR3 is TGTGCCAGCACATTGAAACAACTACAAGAGACCCAGTACTTC. It encodes CASTLKQLQETQYF.

CDR3 bases: TGTGCCAGCAGGACGTATTGGGGACAGATTCAGCCCCAGCATTTT. Translation gives CASRTYWGQIQPQHF. V and J are TRBV6-1 and TRBJ1-5; TRBD1 aligns across 7 bases. The CDR3 loop spans 15 amino acids. Germline-derived CDR1 and CDR2 are MNHNS and SASEGT. Trimming at V came to 6 bases and at J to 6 bases, leaving 11 bases not matched to a gene.

This clonotype was picked up a small number of times. The genes are TRBV5-5 and TRBJ2-3; tentatively, D is TRBD2 (5 bases). V shed 4 bases and J shed 4 bases, with 13 bases lying between them. The CDR3 has 14 residues. Per germline, CDR1 SGHKS and CDR2 YYEKEE (reference sequence). The CDR3 here is CASSHRSGSDTQYF. The CDR3 DNA follows: TGTGCCAGCAGCCATAGGTCGGGGTCAGATACGCAGTATTTT.

This clonotype appeared a few times. The CDR3 protein is CAITPAANYGYTF. DNA for the CDR3: TGTGCCATCACCCCAGCCGCTAACTATGGCTACACCTTC. The genes are TRBV10-3 and TRBJ1-2; D gene unclear. The CDR3 is made up of 13 amino acids. Per germline, CDR1 ENHRY and CDR2 SYGVKD. Trimming pared 7 bases from V and 0 bases from J, leaving 9 bases between.

The chain is built from TRBV7-8 and TRBJ2-7; D ambiguous. Trimming removed 3 bases at V and 5 bases at J, with 11 bases between. The CDR3 length is 13 residues. CDR1 and CDR2 from the germline V gene are SGHVS and FQNEAQ. CDR3 in amino acids: CASSFYPVHEQYF. The CDR3 nucleotides are TGTGCCAGCAGCTTCTACCCTGTCCACGAGCAGTACTTC.

The table lists this clonotype with many counts. The V gene is TRBV5-1, the J gene TRBJ2-2; no definite D call. Germline lookup yields CDR1 SGHRS and CDR2 YFSETQ. V was pared by 7 bases and J by 7 bases, with 8 bases between. The CDR3 covers 11 residues. The CDR3 sequence: CASGSSGELFF. DNA for the CDR3: TGCGCCAGCGGGTCTAGCGGGGAGCTGTTTTTT. Drawing the rest from reference TRBV5-1 and TRBJ2-2, the complete variable domain is KAGVTQTPRYLIKTRGQQVTLSCSPISGHRSVSWYQQTPGQGLQFLFEYFSETQRNKGNFPGRFSGRQFSNSRSEMNVSTLELGDSALYLCASGSSGELFFGEGSRLTVL.

The J gene is TRBJ2-5, the V gene TRBV11-3; no firm D call. The V gene lost 4 bases and the J gene lost 7 bases, with 13 bases spanning the gap. The CDR3 runs to 13 residues. Per the germline V gene, CDR1 is SGHNT and CDR2 is YENEEA. As DNA, the CDR3 is TGTGCCAGCAGCTCCGACCCGGCTGGGACCCAGTACTTC. Amino acid sequence: CASSSDPAGTQYF.

This clonotype was detected many times. V and J are TRBV13 and TRBJ2-1; a weak D match, TRBD2 (6 bases). The V gene's germline CDR1 is PRHDT and CDR2 FYEKMQ (reference sequence). Trimming stripped 2 bases from V and 4 bases from J, with 12 bases between. The CDR3 length is 15 residues. The CDR3 loop reads CASSLRGLLYNEQFF. The CDR3, as DNA: TGTGCCAGCAGCTTACGAGGACTACTATACAATGAGCAGTTCTTC.

The chain is built from TRBV6-5 and TRBJ1-4; D is unresolved. The germline gives CDR1 MNHEY, CDR2 SVGAGI. This CDR3 is 16 amino acids long. Trimming cost V 0 bases and J 4 bases, with 12 bases left between them. The DNA of the CDR3 is TGTGCCAGCAGTTACTCGATTCGACGGTTTAATGAAAAACTGTTTTTT. It yields the protein CASSYSIRRFNEKLFF.

The chain is built from TRBV11-1 and TRBJ2-4, with 7 bases fitting TRBD2. The CDR3 loop spans 15 amino acids. Trimming cost V 6 bases and J 0 bases; bases outside gene matches: 5. Germline CDR1 SGHAT, CDR2 FQDESV (reference sequence). Here the CDR3 DNA reads TGTGCCAGCAGTCCCAGCGGGATAGCCAAAAACATTCAGTACTTC. It translates to CASSPSGIAKNIQYF.

This clonotype was counted between two and nine times. The rearrangement links TRBV12-3 or TRBV12-4 to TRBJ2-3; no reliable D call. V lost 2 bases to trimming and J lost 0 bases, with 9 bases between them. This CDR3 region has 15 residues. CDR3 coding DNA: TGTGCCAGCAGTTTAAGGGATACTAGCACAGATACGCAGTATTTT. Protein product: CASSLRDTSTDTQYF.

The rearrangement links TRBV5-1 to TRBJ1-2, with 11 bases that match TRBD1. V shed 3 bases and J 8 bases; nucleotides not matched to a gene: 9. Germline CDR1 is SGHRS and CDR2 is YFSETQ. The CDR3 consists of 15 residues. This chain's CDR3 is CASSSLDRGRRGYTF. As DNA, the CDR3 is TGCGCCAGCAGCTCGTTGGACAGGGGGCGCCGGGGCTACACCTTC.

The chain recombines TRBV2 with TRBJ2-7; no reliable D call. Germline CDR1 is SNHLY and CDR2 is FYNNEI. V was shortened by 1 base and J by 8 bases, with 6 bases between the two germline ends. The CDR3 loop spans 11 amino acids. CDR3 sequence (DNA): TGTGCCAGCAGTGAAGGACGGAAGCAGTACTTC. Its translation is CASSEGRKQYF.